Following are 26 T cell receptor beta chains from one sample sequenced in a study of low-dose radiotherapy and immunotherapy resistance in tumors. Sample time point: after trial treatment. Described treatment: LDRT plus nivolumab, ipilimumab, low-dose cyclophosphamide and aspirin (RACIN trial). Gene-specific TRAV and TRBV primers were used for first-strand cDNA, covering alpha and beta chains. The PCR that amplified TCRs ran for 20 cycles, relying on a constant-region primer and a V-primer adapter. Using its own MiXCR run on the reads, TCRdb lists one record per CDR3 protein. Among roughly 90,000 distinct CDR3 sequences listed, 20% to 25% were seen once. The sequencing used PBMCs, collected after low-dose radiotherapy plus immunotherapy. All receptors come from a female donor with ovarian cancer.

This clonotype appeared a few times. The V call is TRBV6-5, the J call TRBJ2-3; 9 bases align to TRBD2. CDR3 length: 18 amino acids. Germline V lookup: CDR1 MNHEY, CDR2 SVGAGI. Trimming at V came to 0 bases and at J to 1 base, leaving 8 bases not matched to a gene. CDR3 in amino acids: CASSYSGGGASGTDTQYF. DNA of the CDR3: TGTGCCAGCAGTTACTCAGGCGGGGGGGCCTCAGGCACAGATACGCAGTATTTT.

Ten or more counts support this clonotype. CDR3 protein: CASSSYSNQPQHF. DNA for the CDR3: TGTGCCAGCAGTTCGTATAGCAATCAGCCCCAGCATTTT. This chain links TRBV6-2 or TRBV6-3 with TRBJ1-5; D not certain. CDR1 and CDR2 (germline): MNHEY, SVGEGT. V was cut by 4 bases and J by 0 bases, with 4 bases left in between. This CDR3 comprises 13 residues.

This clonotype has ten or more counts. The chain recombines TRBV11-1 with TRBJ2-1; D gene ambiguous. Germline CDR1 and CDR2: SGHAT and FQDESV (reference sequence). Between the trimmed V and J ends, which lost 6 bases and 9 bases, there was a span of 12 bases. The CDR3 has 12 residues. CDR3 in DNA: TGTGCCAGCAGGACCGCCCCCGGTGAGCAGTTCTTC. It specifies CASRTAPGEQFF. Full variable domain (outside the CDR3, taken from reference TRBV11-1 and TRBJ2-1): EAEVAQSPRYKITEKSQAVAFWCDPISGHATLYWYRQILGQGPELLVQFQDESVVDDSQLPKDRFSAERLKGVDSTLKIQPAELGDSAMYLCASRTAPGEQFFGPGTRLTVL.

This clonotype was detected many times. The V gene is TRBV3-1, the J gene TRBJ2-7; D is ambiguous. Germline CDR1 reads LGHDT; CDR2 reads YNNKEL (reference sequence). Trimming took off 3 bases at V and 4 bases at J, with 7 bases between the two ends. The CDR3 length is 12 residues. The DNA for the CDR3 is TGTGCCAGCAGCCAGGCTACATACGAGCAGTACTTC. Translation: CASSQATYEQYF.

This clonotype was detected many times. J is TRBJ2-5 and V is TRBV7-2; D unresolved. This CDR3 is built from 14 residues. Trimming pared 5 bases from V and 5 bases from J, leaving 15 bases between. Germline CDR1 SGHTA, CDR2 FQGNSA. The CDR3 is CASSTGPNRETQYF. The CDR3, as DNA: TGTGCCAGCAGCACCGGACCGAATAGGGAGACCCAGTACTTC.

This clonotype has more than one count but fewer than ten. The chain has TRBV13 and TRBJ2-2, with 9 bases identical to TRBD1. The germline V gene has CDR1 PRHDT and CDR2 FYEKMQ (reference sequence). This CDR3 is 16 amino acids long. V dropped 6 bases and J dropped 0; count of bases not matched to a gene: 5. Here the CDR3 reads CASRRRTGANTGELFF. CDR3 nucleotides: TGTGCCAGCAGACGGCGGACAGGGGCGAACACCGGGGAGCTGTTTTTT.

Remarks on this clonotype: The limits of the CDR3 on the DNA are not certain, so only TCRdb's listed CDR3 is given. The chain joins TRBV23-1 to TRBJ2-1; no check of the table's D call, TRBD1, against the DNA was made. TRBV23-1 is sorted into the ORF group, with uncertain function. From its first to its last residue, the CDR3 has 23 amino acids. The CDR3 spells CASTNQTALYFCATSVGTGEQFF.

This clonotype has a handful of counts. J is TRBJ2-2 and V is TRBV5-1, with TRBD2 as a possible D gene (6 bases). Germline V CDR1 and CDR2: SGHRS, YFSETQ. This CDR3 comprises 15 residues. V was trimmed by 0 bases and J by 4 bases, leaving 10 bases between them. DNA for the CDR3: TGCGCCAGCAGCTTGGGACTAGGGAGCACCGGGGAGCTGTTTTTT. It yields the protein CASSLGLGSTGELFF.

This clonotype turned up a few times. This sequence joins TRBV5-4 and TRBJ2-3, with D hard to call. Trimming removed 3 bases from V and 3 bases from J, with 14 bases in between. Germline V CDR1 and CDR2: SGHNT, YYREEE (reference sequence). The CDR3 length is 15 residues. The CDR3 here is CASSSPAGKTDTQYF. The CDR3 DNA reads TGTGCCAGCAGCTCCCCGGCTGGGAAGACAGATACGCAGTATTTT.

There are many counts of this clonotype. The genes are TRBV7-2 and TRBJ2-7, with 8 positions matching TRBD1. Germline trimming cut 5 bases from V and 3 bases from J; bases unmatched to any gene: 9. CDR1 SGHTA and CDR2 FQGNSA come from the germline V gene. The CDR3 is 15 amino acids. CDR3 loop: CASSSQGAGLYEQYF. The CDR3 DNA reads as TGTGCCAGCAGCAGTCAGGGGGCAGGCCTCTACGAGCAGTACTTC.

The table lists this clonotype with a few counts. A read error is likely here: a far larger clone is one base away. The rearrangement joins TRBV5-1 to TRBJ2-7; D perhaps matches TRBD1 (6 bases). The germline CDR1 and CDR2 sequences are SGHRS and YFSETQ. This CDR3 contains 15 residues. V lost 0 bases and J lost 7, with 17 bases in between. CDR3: CASSLVAGAYNEQYF. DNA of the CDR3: TGCGCCAGCAGCTTGGTGGCAGGGGCCTACAATGAGCAGTACTTC.

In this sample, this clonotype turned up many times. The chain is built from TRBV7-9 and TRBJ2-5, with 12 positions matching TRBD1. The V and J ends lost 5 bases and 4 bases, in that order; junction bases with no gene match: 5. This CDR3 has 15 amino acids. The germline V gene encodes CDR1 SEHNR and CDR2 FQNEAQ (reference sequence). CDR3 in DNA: TGTGCCAGCAGCCCGGGACAGGGGGCCGGAGAGACCCAGTACTTC. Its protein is CASSPGQGAGETQYF.

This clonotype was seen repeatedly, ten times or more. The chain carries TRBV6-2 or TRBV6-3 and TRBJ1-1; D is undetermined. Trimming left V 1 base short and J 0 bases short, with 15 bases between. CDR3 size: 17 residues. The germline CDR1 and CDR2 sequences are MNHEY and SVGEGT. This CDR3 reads CASSYLMQSGLNTEAFF. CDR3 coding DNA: TGTGCCAGCAGTTACTTGATGCAGTCCGGGCTGAACACTGAAGCTTTCTTT.

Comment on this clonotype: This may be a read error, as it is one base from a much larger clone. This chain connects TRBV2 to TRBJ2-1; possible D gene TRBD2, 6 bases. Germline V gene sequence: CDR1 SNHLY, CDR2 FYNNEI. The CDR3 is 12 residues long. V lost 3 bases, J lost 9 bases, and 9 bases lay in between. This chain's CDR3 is CASSEAGCEQFF. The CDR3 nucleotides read TGTGCCAGCAGTGAGGCGGGGTGTGAGCAGTTCTTC.

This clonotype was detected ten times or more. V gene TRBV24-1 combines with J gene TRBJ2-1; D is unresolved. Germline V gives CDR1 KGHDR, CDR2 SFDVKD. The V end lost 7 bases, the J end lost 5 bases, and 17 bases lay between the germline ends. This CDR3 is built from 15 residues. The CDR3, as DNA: TGTGCCACCAGAGCCTCGGTGGAACTTAACAATGAGCAGTTCTTC. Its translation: CATRASVELNNEQFF.

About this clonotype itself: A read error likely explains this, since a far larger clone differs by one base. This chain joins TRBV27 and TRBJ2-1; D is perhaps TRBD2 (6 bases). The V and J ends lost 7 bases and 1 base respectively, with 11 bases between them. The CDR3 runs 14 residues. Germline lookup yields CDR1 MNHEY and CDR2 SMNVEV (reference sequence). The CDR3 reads CASNRDSSYNEQFF. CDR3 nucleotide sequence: TGTGCCAGCAACCGGGACTCATCCTACAATGAGCAGTTCTTC.

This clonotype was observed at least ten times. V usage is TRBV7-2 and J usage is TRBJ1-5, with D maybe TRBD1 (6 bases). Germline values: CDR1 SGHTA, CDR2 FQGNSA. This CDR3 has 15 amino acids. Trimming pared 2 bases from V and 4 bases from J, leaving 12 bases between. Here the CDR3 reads CASSLSGGLNQPQHF. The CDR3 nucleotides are TGTGCCAGCAGCTTATCGGGGGGCCTAAATCAGCCCCAGCATTTT.

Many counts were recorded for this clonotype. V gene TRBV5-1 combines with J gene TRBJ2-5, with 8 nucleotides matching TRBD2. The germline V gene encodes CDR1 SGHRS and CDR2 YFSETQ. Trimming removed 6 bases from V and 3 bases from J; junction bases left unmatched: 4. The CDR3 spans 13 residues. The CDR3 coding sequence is TGCGCCAGCACCCAACTAGCGGAAGAGACCCAGTACTTC. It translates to CASTQLAEETQYF.

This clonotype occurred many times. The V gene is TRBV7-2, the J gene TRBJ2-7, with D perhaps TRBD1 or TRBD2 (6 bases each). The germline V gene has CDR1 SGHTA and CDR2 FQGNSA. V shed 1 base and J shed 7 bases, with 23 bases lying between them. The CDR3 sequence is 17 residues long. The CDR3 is CASSLEAPGAPPREQYF. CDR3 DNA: TGTGCCAGCAGCTTAGAAGCACCGGGGGCCCCTCCAAGGGAGCAGTACTTC.

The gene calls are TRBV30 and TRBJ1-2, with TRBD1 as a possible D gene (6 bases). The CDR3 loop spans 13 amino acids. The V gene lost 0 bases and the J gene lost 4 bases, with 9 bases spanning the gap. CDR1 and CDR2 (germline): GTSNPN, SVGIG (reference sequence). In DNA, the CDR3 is TGTGCCTGGAGTGTACAGGGAACCTATGGCTACACCTTC. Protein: CAWSVQGTYGYTF.

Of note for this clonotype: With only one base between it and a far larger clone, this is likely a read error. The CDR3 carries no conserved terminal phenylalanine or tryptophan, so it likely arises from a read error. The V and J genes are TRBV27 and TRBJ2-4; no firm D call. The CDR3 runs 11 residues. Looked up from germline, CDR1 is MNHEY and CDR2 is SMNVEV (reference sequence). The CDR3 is CATSDKDIQYL. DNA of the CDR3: TGTGCCACCAGTGACAAGGACATTCAGTACTTG.

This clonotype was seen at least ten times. The DNA of the CDR3 is TGTGCCAGCAGCCTAAGGAGGGGGGGCTCCCTGTCAGCTCTAATGGATGAGCAGTTCTTC. Amino acid sequence: CASSLRRGGSLSALMDEQFF. The V call is TRBV3-1, the J call TRBJ2-1, with D tentatively TRBD2 (7 bases). V gave up 4 bases and J gave up 8 bases, with 33 bases separating them. CDR3 length equals 20 residues. CDR1 and CDR2 from the germline V gene are LGHDT and YNNKEL (reference sequence).

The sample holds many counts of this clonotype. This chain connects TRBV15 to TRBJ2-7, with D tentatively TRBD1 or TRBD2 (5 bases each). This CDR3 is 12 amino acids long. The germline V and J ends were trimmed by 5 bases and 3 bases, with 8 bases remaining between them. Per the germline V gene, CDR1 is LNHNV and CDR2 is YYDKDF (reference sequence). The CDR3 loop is CATSEGFYEQYF. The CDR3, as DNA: TGTGCCACCAGCGAGGGGTTCTACGAGCAGTACTTC.

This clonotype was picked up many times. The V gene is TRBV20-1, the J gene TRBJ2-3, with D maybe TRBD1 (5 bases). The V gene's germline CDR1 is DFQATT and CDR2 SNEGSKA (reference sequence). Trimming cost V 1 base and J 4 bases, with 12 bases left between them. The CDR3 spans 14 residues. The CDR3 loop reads CSARARTSSDTQYF. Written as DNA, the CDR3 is TGCAGTGCTAGAGCCCGGACATCTTCAGATACGCAGTATTTT.

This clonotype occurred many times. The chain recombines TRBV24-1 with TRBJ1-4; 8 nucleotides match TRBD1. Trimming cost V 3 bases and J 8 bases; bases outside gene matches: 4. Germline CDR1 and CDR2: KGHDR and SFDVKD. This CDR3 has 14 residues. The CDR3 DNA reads TGTGCCACCAGTGATCCCGGGACAGGAGAAAAACTGTTTTTT. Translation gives CATSDPGTGEKLFF.

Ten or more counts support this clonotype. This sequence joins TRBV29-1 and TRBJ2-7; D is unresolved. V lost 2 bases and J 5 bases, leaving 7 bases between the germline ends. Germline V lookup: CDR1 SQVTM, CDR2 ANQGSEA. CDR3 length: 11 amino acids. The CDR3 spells CSVESGHEQYF. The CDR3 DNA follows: TGCAGCGTTGAATCAGGCCACGAGCAGTACTTC.